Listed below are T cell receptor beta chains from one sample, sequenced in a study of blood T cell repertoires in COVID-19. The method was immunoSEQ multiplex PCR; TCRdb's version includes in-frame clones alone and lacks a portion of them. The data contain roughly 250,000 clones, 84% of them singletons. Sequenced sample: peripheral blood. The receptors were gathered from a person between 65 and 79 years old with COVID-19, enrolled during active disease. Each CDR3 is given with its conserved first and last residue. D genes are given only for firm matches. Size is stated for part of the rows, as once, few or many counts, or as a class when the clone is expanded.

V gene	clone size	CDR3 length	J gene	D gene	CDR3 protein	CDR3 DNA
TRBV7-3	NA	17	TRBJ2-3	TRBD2	CASSLGTSGGVTDTQYF	TGTGCCAGCAGCTTAGGGACTAGCGGGGGGGTGACAGATACGCAGTATTTT
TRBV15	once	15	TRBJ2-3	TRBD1	CATSRDGTGTDTQYF	TGTGCCACCAGCAGAGATGGGACAGGTACAGATACGCAGTATTTT
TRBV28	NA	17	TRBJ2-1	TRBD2	CASIGRHLAGGQNEQFF	TGTGCCAGCATTGGGCGTCATTTAGCGGGAGGGCAAAATGAGCAGTTCTTC
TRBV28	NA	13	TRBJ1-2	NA	CASSRTARYGYTF	TGTGCCAGCAGCCGTACAGCCCGCTATGGCTACACCTTC
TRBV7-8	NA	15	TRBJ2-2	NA	CASSPDRANTGELFF	TGTGCCAGCAGCCCCGACAGAGCGAACACCGGGGAGCTGTTTTTT
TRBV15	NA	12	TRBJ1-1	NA	CATSSLEGEAFF	TGTGCCACCAGCAGTTTAGAGGGTGAAGCTTTCTTT
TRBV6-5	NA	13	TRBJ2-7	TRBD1	CASSQGAPYEQYF	TGTGCCAGCAGCCAGGGGGCTCCCTACGAGCAGTACTTC
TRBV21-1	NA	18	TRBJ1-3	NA	CASSTRDRESPSGNTIYF	TGTGCCAGCAGCACCCGGGACAGGGAGTCCCCCTCTGGAAACACCATATATTTT
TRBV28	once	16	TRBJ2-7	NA	CASRLGSVLSSYEQYF	TGTGCCAGCAGGTTGGGCTCAGTTTTGAGCTCCTACGAGCAGTACTTC
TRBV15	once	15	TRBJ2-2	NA	CATSRGTDNTGELFF	TGTGCCACCAGCCGCGGGACGGACAACACCGGGGAGCTGTTTTTT
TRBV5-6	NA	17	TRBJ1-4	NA	CASSYPGQIGTNEKLFF	TGTGCCAGCAGCTACCCCGGTCAGATCGGGACTAATGAAAAACTGTTTTTT
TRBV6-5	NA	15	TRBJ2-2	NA	CASRRYASNTGELFF	TGTGCCAGCCGGCGGTACGCTTCGAACACCGGGGAGCTGTTTTTT
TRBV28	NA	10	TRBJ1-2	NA	CATANYGYTF	TGTGCCACCGCTAACTATGGCTACACCTTC
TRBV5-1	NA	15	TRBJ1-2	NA	CASSLGGASNYGYTF	TGCGCCAGCAGCTTGGGAGGCGCGTCTAACTATGGCTACACCTTC
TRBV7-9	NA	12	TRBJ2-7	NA	CASSLDIYEQYF	TGTGCCAGCAGCTTGGACATCTACGAGCAGTACTTC
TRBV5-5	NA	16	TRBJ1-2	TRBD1	CASSLEWTGPSYGYTF	TGTGCCAGCAGCTTGGAATGGACAGGGCCCTCTTATGGCTACACCTTC
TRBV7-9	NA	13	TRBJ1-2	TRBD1	CASSSTGGEGYTF	TGTGCCAGCAGCTCTACAGGGGGCGAAGGCTACACCTTC
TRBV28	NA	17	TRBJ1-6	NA	CASIGGGTSLYNSPLHF	TGTGCCAGCATTGGGGGAGGGACATCCTTATATAATTCACCCCTCCACTTT
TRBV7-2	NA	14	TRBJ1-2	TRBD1	CASSLDTGGYGYTF	TGTGCCAGCAGCTTAGACACAGGGGGGTATGGCTACACCTTC
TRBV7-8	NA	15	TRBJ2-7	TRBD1	CASSPMTGQAYEQYF	TGTGCCAGCAGCCCCATGACAGGGCAGGCCTACGAGCAGTACTTC
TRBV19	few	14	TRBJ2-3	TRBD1	CASSTTGQGQAQYF	TGTGCCAGTAGTACAACAGGACAGGGTCAGGCCCAGTATTTT
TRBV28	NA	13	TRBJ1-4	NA	CASSRGTGGKLFF	TGTGCCAGCAGCCGGGGGACTGGGGGAAAACTGTTTTTT
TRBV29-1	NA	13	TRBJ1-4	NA	CSVFRGTNEKLFF	TGCAGCGTTTTCCGGGGGACTAATGAAAAACTGTTTTTT
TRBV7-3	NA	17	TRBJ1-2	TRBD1	CASSTDSTGTGGNGYTF	TGTGCCAGCAGCACAGATTCAACCGGGACAGGGGGAAATGGCTACACCTTC